This is a list of T cell receptor beta chains from one sample in a study of shared T cell receptors in the human thymus. The data were produced by immunoSEQ multiplex PCR, yet TCRdb's version contains in-frame clones alone and is incomplete. The sample has around 730,000 clones, around 85% seen once. The sample also formed part of further work on human thymus T cells.

Sequencing used thymocytes. These receptors were taken from a girl in the first two years of life with a congenital heart defect. The CDR3 runs from the conserved cysteine through the conserved F or W. The order of the fields is J gene, clone size, V gene, D gene, CDR3 protein, CDR3 DNA. The D gene is left open where the match is weak. Clone size, where shown, is once, few, many, or a class for clones that have expanded.

j_call: TRBJ2-7; clone_size: NA; v_call: TRBV4-1; d_call: NA; cdr3_aa: CASSQEGGNDRLTYEQYF; cdr3_nt: TGCGCCAGCAGCCAAGAAGGTGGGAACGACAGACTTACCTACGAGCAGTACTTC
j_call: TRBJ2-1; clone_size: NA; v_call: TRBV14; d_call: NA; cdr3_aa: CASRGSGSSYNEQFF; cdr3_nt: TGTGCCAGCAGGGGTAGCGGAAGCTCCTACAATGAGCAGTTCTTC
j_call: TRBJ2-5; clone_size: NA; v_call: TRBV5-1; d_call: NA; cdr3_aa: CASSNRYQETQYF; cdr3_nt: TGCGCCAGCAGTAACCGGTACCAAGAGACCCAGTACTTC
j_call: TRBJ2-3; clone_size: NA; v_call: TRBV6-1; d_call: NA; cdr3_aa: CASRTGGDPDTQYF; cdr3_nt: TGTGCCAGCAGGACAGGTGGGGACCCAGATACGCAGTATTTT
j_call: TRBJ2-7; clone_size: NA; v_call: TRBV11-2; d_call: NA; cdr3_aa: CASSLWTTYYEQYF; cdr3_nt: TGTGCCAGCAGCTTATGGACTACATACTACGAGCAGTACTTC
j_call: TRBJ1-1; clone_size: NA; v_call: TRBV29-1; d_call: NA; cdr3_aa: CSVEGGGLNTEAFF; cdr3_nt: TGCAGCGTTGAGGGGGGGGGACTGAACACTGAAGCTTTCTTT
j_call: TRBJ2-7; clone_size: NA; v_call: TRBV4-1; d_call: TRBD2; cdr3_aa: CASSQVPGGRYSYEQYF; cdr3_nt: TGCGCCAGCAGCCAAGTGCCGGGGGGGCGGTACTCCTACGAGCAGTACTTC
j_call: TRBJ1-2; clone_size: NA; v_call: TRBV5-6; d_call: TRBD1; cdr3_aa: CASSLIGDRANYGYTF; cdr3_nt: TGTGCCAGCAGCTTGATCGGAGACAGGGCTAACTATGGCTACACCTTC
j_call: TRBJ1-2; clone_size: few; v_call: TRBV10-3; d_call: NA; cdr3_aa: CAIKSGPDFDPDGYTF; cdr3_nt: TGTGCCATCAAAAGCGGCCCTGATTTTGACCCGGATGGCTACACCTTC
j_call: TRBJ1-3; clone_size: NA; v_call: TRBV28; d_call: TRBD1; cdr3_aa: CASSLLDPGQGAKGGNTIYF; cdr3_nt: TGTGCCAGCAGTTTATTAGACCCGGGACAGGGGGCCAAGGGTGGAAACACCATATATTTT
j_call: TRBJ1-4; clone_size: NA; v_call: TRBV5-1; d_call: NA; cdr3_aa: CASSFGGPGSGVGKLFF; cdr3_nt: TGCGCCAGCAGCTTCGGGGGTCCGGGCTCCGGAGTCGGAAAACTGTTTTTT
j_call: TRBJ2-7; clone_size: NA; v_call: TRBV7-9; d_call: TRBD2; cdr3_aa: CASSWWGLAGSEQYF; cdr3_nt: TGTGCCAGCAGCTGGTGGGGACTAGCGGGGTCCGAGCAGTACTTC
j_call: TRBJ2-1; clone_size: NA; v_call: TRBV14; d_call: NA; cdr3_aa: CASSQERRYNEQFF; cdr3_nt: TGTGCCAGCAGCCAAGAGCGGAGGTACAATGAGCAGTTCTTC
j_call: TRBJ1-1; clone_size: NA; v_call: TRBV28; d_call: NA; cdr3_aa: CASSLSFGSTEAFF; cdr3_nt: TGTGCCAGCAGTTTGTCATTTGGGAGCACTGAAGCTTTCTTT
j_call: TRBJ2-3; clone_size: NA; v_call: TRBV19; d_call: NA; cdr3_aa: CASTDPGGTDTQYF; cdr3_nt: TGTGCCAGTACAGACCCGGGAGGCACAGATACGCAGTATTTT
j_call: TRBJ2-1; clone_size: NA; v_call: TRBV2; d_call: TRBD2; cdr3_aa: CASRGYGGAPNEQFF; cdr3_nt: TGTGCCAGCAGAGGGTACGGGGGGGCTCCCAATGAGCAGTTCTTC